A single sample is the source of the 17 T cell receptor beta chains below, sequenced in a study of Graves' ophthalmopathy and Graves' hyperthyroidism. From RNA, the CDR3 regions of TCR beta chains were amplified and sequenced. A first-round RT-PCR used HTBI primers, followed by a second-round multiplex PCR. TCRdb ran MiXCR on the multiplex PCR reads and lists one entry per CDR3 protein. The data hold around 1.1 million distinct CDR3 sequences, with about 35% observed a single time. The sample taken for sequencing was peripheral blood or thyroid tissue (not recorded which). These receptors were obtained from an adult man with Graves' hyperthyroidism.

This clonotype was detected only once. The chain uses TRBV20-1 and TRBJ2-5, with a weak D call TRBD2 (5 bases). Germline CDR1 reads DFQATT; CDR2 reads SNEGSKA (reference sequence). This CDR3 spans 13 amino acids. V lost 6 bases to trimming and J lost 5 bases, with 16 bases between them. CDR3 DNA sequence: TGCAGTGCCTCCGACGGGGTAGTGGAGACCCAGTACTTC. It yields the protein CSASDGVVETQYF.

As to this clonotype: A read error may explain this, as a much larger clone is one base away. The chain combines TRBV10-3 with TRBJ1-4; D unresolved. Germline CDR1 ENHRY, CDR2 SYGVKD. V was cut by 4 bases and J by 8 bases, with 8 bases left in between. This CDR3 is built from 12 residues. In nucleotides, the CDR3 is TGTGCCATCAGTGGGGTCGGCGAAAAACTGTTTTTT. Protein: CAISGVGEKLFF.

The sample holds many counts of this clonotype. The chain couples TRBV7-2 to TRBJ1-6, with D possibly TRBD1 on 6 matching bases. Germline assignment: CDR1 SGHTA and CDR2 FQGNSA. Trimming took 1 base from V and 9 from J, leaving 10 bases between them. The CDR3 runs to 14 residues. This CDR3 reads CASSLEGGGSPLHF. CDR3 sequence (DNA): TGTGCCAGCAGCTTAGAGGGGGGTGGTTCACCCCTCCACTTT.

At least ten counts were recorded for this clonotype. The chain couples TRBV7-9 to TRBJ2-7, with unresolved D. Trimming stripped 4 bases from V and 7 bases from J, with 11 bases between. This CDR3 has 12 amino acids. Germline CDR1 and CDR2: SEHNR and FQNEAQ (reference sequence). CDR3 in DNA: TGTGCCAGCAGCTCCCGAAGGCAAGAGCAGTACTTC. This encodes CASSSRRQEQYF.

This clonotype was seen a handful of times. The chain joins TRBV11-1 to TRBJ2-5; possibly TRBD1 for D (6 bases). The CDR3 is made up of 16 amino acids. With 2 bases removed from V and 3 bases from J, the gap between germline ends came to 16 bases. Germline V CDR1 and CDR2: SGHAT, FQDESV (reference sequence). This CDR3 reads CASSLPEYRVEETQYF. The CDR3 coding sequence is TGTGCCAGCAGCTTACCCGAATACAGGGTAGAAGAGACCCAGTACTTC. The whole variable domain, remainder taken from reference TRBV11-1 and TRBJ2-5, is EAEVAQSPRYKITEKSQAVAFWCDPISGHATLYWYRQILGQGPELLVQFQDESVVDDSQLPKDRFSAERLKGVDSTLKIQPAELGDSAMYLCASSLPEYRVEETQYFGPGTRLLVL.

A remark on this clonotype: Just one base apart from a much larger clone, this may be a read error. The chain uses TRBV6-1 and TRBJ1-1; D remains ambiguous. CDR3 size: 14 residues. Germline V gene sequence: CDR1 MNHNS, CDR2 SASEGT. V gave up 5 bases and J gave up 1 base, with 11 bases separating them. The CDR3 protein is CASSYFPQNTEAFF. The CDR3, as DNA: TGTGCCAGCAGTTACTTCCCTCAGAACACTGAAGCTTTCTTT.

The table lists this clonotype with a few counts. At one of its ends the junction is not consistent with the germline gene, which may arise from a read error. The chain employs TRBV14 and TRBJ2-6, with D perhaps matching TRBD1 (6 bases). There are 18 residues in the CDR3. Germline CDR1 and CDR2: SGHDN and FVKESK. CDR3: CASSQEDSKGAGANVLTF. CDR3 DNA sequence: TGCGCCAGCAGCCAAGAAGACTCCAAGGGGGCTGGGGCCAACGTCCTGACTTTC.

In this sample, this clonotype turned up a few times. The gene calls are TRBV4-3 and TRBJ1-2; D is unclear. The CDR3 spans 14 residues. Trimming took 4 bases from V and 3 from J, leaving 12 bases between them. Germline values: CDR1 LGHNA, CDR2 YSLEER. As DNA, the CDR3 is TGCGCCAGCAGCCCCGGGGTTGGGGACTATGGCTACACCTTC. Its translation: CASSPGVGDYGYTF.

There are many counts of this clonotype. The chain combines TRBV20-1 with TRBJ1-5; 12 bases map to TRBD1. The CDR3 runs 15 residues. The J segment lost 6 bases and the V segment lost 4 bases, leaving 7 bases of the junction unmatched. CDR1 and CDR2 from the germline V gene are DFQATT and SNEGSKA (reference sequence). CDR3 amino acids: CSATGTGGDFQPQHF. For the CDR3, the DNA is TGCAGTGCTACCGGGACAGGGGGCGATTTTCAGCCCCAGCATTTT.

This clonotype was counted only a few times. The chain is built from TRBV14 and TRBJ2-2; a weak D match, TRBD1 (6 bases). V was trimmed by 2 bases and J by 5 bases, leaving 21 bases between them. The CDR3 consists of 18 residues. Germline-derived CDR1 and CDR2 are SGHDN and FVKESK. CDR3 loop: CASSQLPSGHGRTGELFF. The CDR3 DNA reads TGTGCCAGCAGCCAATTGCCCTCGGGACACGGGCGTACCGGGGAGCTGTTTTTT. Combining the CDR3 with reference TRBV14 and TRBJ2-2 gives the whole variable domain EAGVTQFPSHSVIEKGQTVTLRCDPISGHDNLYWYRRVMGKEIKFLLHFVKESKQDESGMPNNRFLAERTGGTYSTLKVQPAELEDSGVYFCASSQLPSGHGRTGELFFGEGSRLTVL.

This clonotype was seen many times. The chain is built from TRBV19 and TRBJ1-5, with 8 bases that match TRBD1. Germline-derived CDR1 and CDR2 are LNHDA and SQIVND (reference sequence). J was trimmed by 6 bases and V by 4 bases; bases with no gene match: 8. The CDR3 consists of 15 residues. The CDR3 region is CASSTQGARRQPQHF. DNA for the CDR3: TGTGCCAGTAGTACTCAGGGGGCGCGTCGTCAGCCCCAGCATTTT.

With regard to this clonotype: This may be a read error: a much more frequent sequence differs by one nucleotide. The chain recombines TRBV14 with TRBJ1-6; 8 bases align to TRBD1. The J segment lost 10 bases and the V segment lost 4 bases, leaving 6 bases of the junction unmatched. Germline lookup yields CDR1 SGHDN and CDR2 FVKESK. CDR3 length equals 14 residues. CDR3 sequence: CASSRTGGRSPLHF. CDR3 coding DNA: TGTGCCAGCAGCCGTACAGGGGGTAGATCACCCCTCCACTTT. Variable domain in full (rest from reference TRBV14 and TRBJ1-6): EAGVTQFPSHSVIEKGQTVTLRCDPISGHDNLYWYRRVMGKEIKFLLHFVKESKQDESGMPNNRFLAERTGGTYSTLKVQPAELEDSGVYFCASSRTGGRSPLHFGNGTRLTVT.

This clonotype appeared many times. The chain links TRBV29-1 to TRBJ2-5, with 14 bases that match TRBD2. The CDR3 consists of 14 residues. Germline V gene data show CDR1 as SQVTM and CDR2 as ANQGSEA. J was trimmed by 5 bases and V by 6 bases; bases with no gene match: 5. Here the CDR3 DNA reads TGCAGCGTGGGGACTAGCGGGGGTCGGGAGACCCAGTACTTC. Encoded protein: CSVGTSGGRETQYF.

This clonotype turned up a few times. This rearrangement joins TRBV12-3 or TRBV12-4 to TRBJ2-2; D may be TRBD1 or TRBD2 (6 bases each). The V gene lost 8 bases and the J gene lost 1 base, with 14 bases spanning the gap. The CDR3 loop spans 15 amino acids. CDR3 bases: TGTGCCAGCCAGGAGGGACAACTGAACACCGGGGAGCTGTTTTTT. Translated: CASQEGQLNTGELFF.

V usage is TRBV29-1 and J usage is TRBJ1-1; D is unclear. The V gene lost 4 bases and the J gene lost 3 bases, with 9 bases spanning the gap. The germline gives CDR1 SQVTM, CDR2 ANQGSEA. The CDR3 spans 12 residues. The CDR3 nucleotides read TGCAGCGTTGGGGTGGGTTACACTGAAGCTTTCTTT. Amino acid sequence: CSVGVGYTEAFF.

The chain couples TRBV6-5 to TRBJ2-5; possible D gene TRBD1, 6 bases. Trimming shortened V by 5 bases and J by 0 bases, and 10 bases separated the two germline ends. Per the germline V gene, CDR1 is MNHEY and CDR2 is SVGAGI. CDR3 length equals 14 residues. CDR3 in amino acids: CASSRQENQETQYF. In nucleotides, the CDR3 is TGTGCCAGCAGTAGACAGGAAAACCAAGAGACCCAGTACTTC.

This clonotype was seen many times. V is TRBV20-1 and J is TRBJ2-7; 12 bases fit TRBD1. The CDR3 covers 14 residues. Per germline, CDR1 DFQATT and CDR2 SNEGSKA (reference sequence). V trimming: 5 bases; J trimming: 5 bases; junction bases outside the gene matches: 7. The CDR3 DNA follows: TGCAGTGCTGAGGGACAGGGGGCGTTCCACGAGCAGTACTTC. Protein sequence: CSAEGQGAFHEQYF.